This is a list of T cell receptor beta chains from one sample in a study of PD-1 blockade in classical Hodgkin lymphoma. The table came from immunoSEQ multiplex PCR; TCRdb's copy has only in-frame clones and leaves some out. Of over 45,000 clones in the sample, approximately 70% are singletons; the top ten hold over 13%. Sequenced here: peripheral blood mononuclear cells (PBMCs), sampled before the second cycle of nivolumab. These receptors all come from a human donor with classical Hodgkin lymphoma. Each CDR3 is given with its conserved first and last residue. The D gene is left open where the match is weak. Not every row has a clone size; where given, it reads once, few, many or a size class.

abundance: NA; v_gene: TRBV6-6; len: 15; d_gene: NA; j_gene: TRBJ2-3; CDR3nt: TGTGCCAGCAGTGAGTCCGGAAGTAGCACAGATACGCAGTATTTT; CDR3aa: CASSESGSSTDTQYF
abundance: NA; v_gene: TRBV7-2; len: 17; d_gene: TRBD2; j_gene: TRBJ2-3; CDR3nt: TGTGCCAGCAACGTTCCGGCTAGCGGGAGAAGCGGAGATACGCAGTATTTT; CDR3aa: CASNVPASGRSGDTQYF
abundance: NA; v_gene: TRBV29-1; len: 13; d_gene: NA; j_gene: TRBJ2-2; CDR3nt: TGCAGCGTTGGTCTCGGCGGCACCGGGGAGCTGTTTTTT; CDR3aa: CSVGLGGTGELFF
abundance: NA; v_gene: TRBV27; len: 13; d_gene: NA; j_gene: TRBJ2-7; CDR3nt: TGTGCCAGCAGTTCAAAGCACCTCTACGAGCAGTACTTC; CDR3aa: CASSSKHLYEQYF
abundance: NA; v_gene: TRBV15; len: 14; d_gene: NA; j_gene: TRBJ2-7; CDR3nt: TGTGCCACCAGCAGCCGGGACCCACCCTACGAGCAGTACTTC; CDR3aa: CATSSRDPPYEQYF
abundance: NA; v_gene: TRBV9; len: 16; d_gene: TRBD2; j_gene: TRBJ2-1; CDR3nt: TGTGCCAGCAGCCCCCTCAGCGGGAGCTCCTACAATGAGCAGTTCTTC; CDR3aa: CASSPLSGSSYNEQFF
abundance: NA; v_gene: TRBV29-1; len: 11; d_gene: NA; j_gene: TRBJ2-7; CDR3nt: TGCAGCGTTGAAGAACCCCCCGAGCAGTACTTC; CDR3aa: CSVEEPPEQYF
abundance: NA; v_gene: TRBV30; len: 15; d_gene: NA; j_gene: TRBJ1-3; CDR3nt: TGTGCCTGGAGTTTTGGGCAGGGCGCTTGGAACACCATATATTTT; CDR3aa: CAWSFGQGAWNTIYF
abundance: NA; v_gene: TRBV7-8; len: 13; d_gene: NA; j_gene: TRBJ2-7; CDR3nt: TGTGCCAGCAGCTTAGAACTATCGTACGAGCAGTACTTC; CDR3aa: CASSLELSYEQYF
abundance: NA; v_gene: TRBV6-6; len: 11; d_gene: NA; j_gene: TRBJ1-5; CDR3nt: TGTGCCAGCAGGGCCAATCAGCCCCAGCATTTT; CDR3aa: CASRANQPQHF
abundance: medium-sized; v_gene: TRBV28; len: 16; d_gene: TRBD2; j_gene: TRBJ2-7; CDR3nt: TGTGCCAGCAGTTTAGGAGCGACTAGCGGGGGGTACGAGCAGTACTTC; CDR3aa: CASSLGATSGGYEQYF
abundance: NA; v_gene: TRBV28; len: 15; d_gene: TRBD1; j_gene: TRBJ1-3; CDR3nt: TGTGCCAGCAGTTTAGGAGGGGGCAATGGAAACACCATATATTTT; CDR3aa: CASSLGGGNGNTIYF
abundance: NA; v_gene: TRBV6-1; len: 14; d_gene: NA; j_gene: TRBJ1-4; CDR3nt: TGTGCCAGCAGTGAAGGACAGCTCAATGAAAAACTGTTTTTT; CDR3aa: CASSEGQLNEKLFF
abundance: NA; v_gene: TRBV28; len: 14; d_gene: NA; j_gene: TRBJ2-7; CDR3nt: TGTGCCAGCAGTTTGCCGGGCAGAACCTACGAGCAGTACTTC; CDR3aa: CASSLPGRTYEQYF
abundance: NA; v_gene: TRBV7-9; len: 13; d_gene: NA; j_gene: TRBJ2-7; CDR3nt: TGTGCCATCACGGGGTTAGTTGGCAACGAGCAGTACTTC; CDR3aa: CAITGLVGNEQYF
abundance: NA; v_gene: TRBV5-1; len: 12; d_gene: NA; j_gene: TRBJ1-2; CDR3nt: TGCGCCAGCAGCTCAAGGAATGGTGGCTACACCTTC; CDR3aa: CASSSRNGGYTF
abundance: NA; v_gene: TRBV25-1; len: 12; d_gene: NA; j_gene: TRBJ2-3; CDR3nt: TGTGCCAGCAGTGAGTTGACAGATACGCAGTATTTT; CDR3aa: CASSELTDTQYF
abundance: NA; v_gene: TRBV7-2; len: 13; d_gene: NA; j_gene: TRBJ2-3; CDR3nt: TGTGCCAGCAGGTGGGAAAGCACAGATACGCAGTATTTT; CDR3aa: CASRWESTDTQYF
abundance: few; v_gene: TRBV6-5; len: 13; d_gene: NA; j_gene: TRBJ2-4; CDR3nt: TGTGCCAGCAGTTACGCCAGTGGGAACATTCAGTACTTC; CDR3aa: CASSYASGNIQYF
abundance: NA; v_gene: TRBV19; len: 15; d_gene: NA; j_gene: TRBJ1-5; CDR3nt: TGTGCCAGTAGTAATGATGGTTATAGCAATCAGCCCCAGCATTTT; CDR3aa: CASSNDGYSNQPQHF
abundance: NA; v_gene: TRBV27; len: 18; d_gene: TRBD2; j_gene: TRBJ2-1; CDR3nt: TGTGCCAGCAGTCTACGCGGTAGCGGGAGGGCCGGCTACAATGAGCAGTTCTTC; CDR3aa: CASSLRGSGRAGYNEQFF
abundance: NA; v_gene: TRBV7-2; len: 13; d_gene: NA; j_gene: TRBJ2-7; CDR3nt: TGTGCCAGCAGCCCAGTACGGACCTACGAGCAGTACTTC; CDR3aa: CASSPVRTYEQYF
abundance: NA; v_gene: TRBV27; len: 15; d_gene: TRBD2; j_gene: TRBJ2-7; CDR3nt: TGTGCCAGCAGGCCGGCCCTAGCGGGAGCGGGCGAGCAGTACTTC; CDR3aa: CASRPALAGAGEQYF
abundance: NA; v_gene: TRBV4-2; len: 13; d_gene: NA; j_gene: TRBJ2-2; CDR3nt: TGTGCCAGCAGCCTTACTAGGGCCGGGGAGCTGTTTTTT; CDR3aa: CASSLTRAGELFF
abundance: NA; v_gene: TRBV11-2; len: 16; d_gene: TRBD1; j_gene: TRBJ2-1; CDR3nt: TGTGCCAGCAGCTCCCTGGGGCAGGGGGCAGGCAATGAGCAGTTCTTC; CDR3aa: CASSSLGQGAGNEQFF
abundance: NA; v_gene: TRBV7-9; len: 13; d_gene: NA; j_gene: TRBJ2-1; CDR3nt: TGTGCCAGCAGCCGAACTAGCCCCGATGAGCAGTTCTTC; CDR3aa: CASSRTSPDEQFF